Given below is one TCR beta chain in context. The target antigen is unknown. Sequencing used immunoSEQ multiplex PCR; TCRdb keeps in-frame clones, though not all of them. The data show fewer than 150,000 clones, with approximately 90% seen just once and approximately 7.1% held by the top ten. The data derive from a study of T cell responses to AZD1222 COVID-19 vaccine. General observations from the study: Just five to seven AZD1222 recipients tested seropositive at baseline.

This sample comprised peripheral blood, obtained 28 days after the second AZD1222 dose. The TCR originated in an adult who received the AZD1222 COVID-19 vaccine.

In DNA form, the CDR3 reads TGTGCCAGCAGCTCTATTAATGAGCAGTTCTTC. Translated: CASSSINEQFF. The chain joins TRBV5-4 to TRBJ2-1; no clear D. V was trimmed by 3 bases and J by 7 bases, leaving 5 bases between them. Germline lookup yields CDR1 SGHNT and CDR2 YYREEE (reference sequence). This CDR3 is 11 amino acids long. Looking up the rest from reference TRBV5-4 and TRBJ2-1 gives the full variable domain: ETGVTQSPTHLIKTRGQQVTLRCSSQSGHNTVSWYQQALGQGPQFIFQYYREEENGRGNFPPRFSGLQFPNYSSELNVNALELDDSALYLCASSSINEQFFGPGTRLTVL.